This record concerns one TCR beta chain sequence. Data came from immunoSEQ multiplex PCR; TCRdb stores just in-frame clones and leaves some out. There are millions of clones in the sample; 85% to 95% occur only once, and more than 0.1% lies in the top ten. The V end was cut by 0 bases, the J end by 0 bases, with 7 bases between. This CDR3 contains 16 residues. The germline V gene encodes CDR1 SGHNT and CDR2 YYREEE (reference sequence). The data originate from a study of shared clonotypes between healthy human individuals. Specimen: naive CD4+ T cells sorted from blood. This sample's subset: CD45RA+ positively selected. The rearrangement joins TRBV5-4 to TRBJ2-6, with D hard to call. The TCR comes from a man aged 18 to 29 in good health. In DNA, the CDR3 is TGTGCCAGCAGCTTGGTTTCGGGCTCTGGGGCCAACGTCCTGACTTTC. Its protein is CASSLVSGSGANVLTF.